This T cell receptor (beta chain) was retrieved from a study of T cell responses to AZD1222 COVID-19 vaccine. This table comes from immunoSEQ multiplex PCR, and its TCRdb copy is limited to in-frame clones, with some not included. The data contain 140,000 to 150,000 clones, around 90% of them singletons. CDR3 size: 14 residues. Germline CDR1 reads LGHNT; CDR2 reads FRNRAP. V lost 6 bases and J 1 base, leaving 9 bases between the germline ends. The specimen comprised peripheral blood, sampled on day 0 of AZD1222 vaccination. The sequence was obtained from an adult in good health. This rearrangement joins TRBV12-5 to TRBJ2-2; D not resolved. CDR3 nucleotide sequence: TGTGCTAGTGGAAAGACCCAGAACACCGGGGAGCTGTTTTTT. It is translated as CASGKTQNTGELFF.